This is a list of T cell receptor beta chains from one sample in a study of blood T cell repertoires in COVID-19. Libraries were prepared by immunoSEQ multiplex PCR; TCRdb keeps only in-frame clonotypes and omits some of them. Of about 230,000 clones listed, roughly 85% are singletons. The sequencing input was peripheral blood. The receptors derive from a woman in her 70s with active or convalescent COVID-19. CDR3s leave out the opening cysteine and the closing phenylalanine or tryptophan.

v_gene	j_gene	CDR3aa
TRBV28	TRBJ1-4	ASSLSGTGSQEKLF
TRBV7-2	TRBJ2-7	ASSSRVGTGSSYEQY
TRBV6-6	TRBJ1-2	ASTGDRPSGYT
TRBV7-8	TRBJ2-2	ASGDYSETGELF
TRBV15	TRBJ2-7	ATSTTLRQIYEQY
TRBV5-1	TRBJ2-1	ASGLAGGGSYNEQF
TRBV29-1	TRBJ1-4	SVDITGGGEKLF
TRBV5-1	TRBJ1-4	ASSSRRGEEKLF
TRBV2	TRBJ1-5	ASREQRFGNQPQH
TRBV5-1	TRBJ2-2	ASSGGGTGHTGELF
TRBV2	TRBJ2-1	ASSEGQGLDEQF
TRBV10-3	TRBJ1-6	AIRDTTVAPNSPLH
TRBV19	TRBJ1-4	ASREGQEEKLF
TRBV27	TRBJ1-2	ASRDPGQGASYGYT
TRBV5-1	TRBJ2-7	ASSYDSSYEQY
TRBV7-6	TRBJ2-5	ASSLPTGGRETQY
TRBV5-1	TRBJ2-7	ASSPGNSLGEQY
TRBV25-1	TRBJ2-1	ASSEDGAYNEQF
TRBV7-2	TRBJ2-3	ASSSREGGADTQY
TRBV7-2	TRBJ1-2	ASSFPGGQNGGYT
TRBV15	TRBJ1-5	ATHLGTGGSQPQH
TRBV6-6	TRBJ2-1	ASSTDRGGTYEQF
TRBV11-3	TRBJ2-1	ASSFFGRPGEQF
TRBV19	TRBJ1-3	ASSSTGTGSSGNTIY
TRBV7-9	TRBJ2-7	ASSKGGETSYEQY
TRBV19	TRBJ2-1	ASSILAGGLRRNEQF
TRBV9	TRBJ2-1	ASTSLAASYNEQF
TRBV2	TRBJ1-2	ASSDPSGDSYGYT
TRBV28	TRBJ2-7	ASWDRTYEQY
TRBV28	TRBJ1-5	ASSLRSITGGYNQPQH
TRBV5-4	TRBJ2-3	ASSLGPEQPSTDTQY
TRBV19	TRBJ1-4	ASTPFWMGEKLF
TRBV27	TRBJ1-1	ASSNLDRAAF
TRBV5-1	TRBJ2-1	ASSLEAGGIYEQF
TRBV29-1	TRBJ1-1	SVMLSDTEAF
TRBV5-4	TRBJ2-2	ASRLRGGAGELF
TRBV9	TRBJ1-5	ASSGQGDQPQH
TRBV18	TRBJ2-7	ASSPSGRGVAYEQY
TRBV29-1	TRBJ1-4	SVEDLKGAHNEKLF
TRBV19	TRBJ2-5	ASSHLQGHWETQY